The entry below describes one TCR beta chain. With 4 bases clipped from V and 15 bases from J, the junction kept 25 bases outside the gene matches. The CDR3 is made up of 18 amino acids. CDR1 is MGHRA and CDR2 is YSYEKL in the germline V gene. Assay used: immunoSEQ multiplex PCR; TCRdb lists only in-frame clones, some missing. The sample yields over 90,000 clones, less than 90% seen once. The entry originates in a study of T cell responses to AZD1222 COVID-19 vaccine. Specimen: peripheral blood, collected on day 0 of AZD1222 vaccination. The V gene is TRBV4-1, the J gene TRBJ1-4; 8 bases agree with TRBD1. The clonotype was recovered from an adult in good health. The CDR3 nucleotides are TGCGCCAGCAGCCGTGGACAGGGAGGGGTCGTTGATCCCCAAATGATGTTTTTT. Translated, it gives CASSRGQGGVVDPQMMFF.